The sequence of this T cell receptor beta chain was determined in a study of technical replicates of blood from several donors. Only in-frame clones appear in the TCRdb table, and some are missing; sequencing was by immunoSEQ multiplex PCR. The table has some 80,000 clones, around 94% seen once; the top ten hold about 0.23%. Germline assignment: CDR1 MGHRA and CDR2 YSYEKL. This CDR3 has 14 amino acids. Germline trimming cut 5 bases from V and 10 bases from J; bases unmatched to any gene: 12. V usage is TRBV4-1 and J usage is TRBJ2-3; the match to TRBD1 covers 7 bases. This receptor was obtained from a human donor in good health. Sequencing was carried out using T cells isolated from PBMCs. The CDR3 here is CASSFRDSPGAQYF. CDR3 nucleotide sequence: TGCGCCAGCAGCTTCCGGGACAGCCCCGGGGCGCAGTATTTT.